This T cell receptor beta chain was captured by sequencing in a study of T cell changes during pregnancy in multiple sclerosis. The V segment lost 0 bases and the J segment 4 bases; nucleotides outside the gene matches: 2. Looked up from germline, CDR1 is GTSNPN and CDR2 is SVGIG (reference sequence). CDR3 size: 13 residues. Repertoires were generated with immunoSEQ multiplex PCR, while TCRdb's copy carries only in-frame clones and drops some. The sample has over 80,000 clones, 80% to 95% seen once. This chain connects TRBV30 to TRBJ1-2, with 7 bases fitting TRBD1. The origin of this receptor is a female donor in good health, enrolled as a control in a pregnancy study. The material was peripheral blood, obtained in the third trimester of pregnancy. CDR3 DNA sequence: TGTGCCTGGAGTGTAGGGGGCTCCTATGGCTACACCTTC. Translating gives CAWSVGGSYGYTF.